This T cell receptor beta chain was identified during a study of cytomegalovirus exposure and HLA in healthy donors (dated 2017 in TCRdb). Broadly, across the study: In an earlier analysis of under 600 of the donors, about 260 Gb of sequence data and 90 million to 120 million unique TCR beta sequences from roughly 200 million T cells were reported. An early release covering over 500 HLA-typed donors comprised approximately 300 gigabases of sequencing data and approximately 80 million unique TCR sequences. Donor age, sex, ethnicity and CMV serostatus were compiled together with the repertoire data. High-throughput TCR immunosequencing, statistical association of individual TCRs with disease status, and machine learning were combined to predict cytomegalovirus infection status. Rather than using new phenotypic data, the later analysis identified candidate immune exposures from TCR beta sequences and from how often those sequences occurred across donors. The study aimed to test whether cataloging public T cell receptors could reveal signatures of past pathogen exposure. The T cell repertoires of around 730 subjects were profiled by immunosequencing and related to cytomegalovirus serostatus. Among the roughly 400 genotyped donors, roughly 80% belonged to the genetic ancestry cluster associated with self-reported Caucasian donors. Along with the approximately 600-subject first cohort, a separate validation cohort of over a hundred different subjects was used. Across about 370 genotyped donors of the cohort, an average of approximately 240,000 unique TCR beta nucleotide sequences per donor were sequenced, and around 19% of those sequences were non-productive. HLA typing included class I and class II loci at four-digit resolution. Typing coverage differed by locus: A, B, C, DRB1 and DQB1 were typed in about 629-640 donors, DQA1 in 522, DPA1 in some 570, and DPB1 in 450 to 490. An earlier analysis of several hundred of the donors applied high-throughput TCR beta sequencing to assess whether each TCR beta V gene segment acted as functional or pseudogenic. A later genetic analysis took genome-wide SNP genotypes for about three fifths of the 666 donors and used that subset as a discovery cohort. About 5 DR-DQ haplotypes were handled as single units for association and clustering, since linkage in the cohort was strong. Every discovery cohort repertoire had been produced on one sequencing platform. In a later analysis, previously published TCR beta repertoires from 666 donors were re-analyzed and high-resolution HLA genotyping was added so that TCR occurrence patterns could be studied. The paper's findings and limits, for the study overall: The study listed around 160 TCR beta chains as associated with cytomegalovirus. Roughly uniform sequencing depth across donors was assumed in presence/absence analyses, although this assumption may not hold. It was suggested by the authors that the approach could potentially be generalized to other disease states and immunological phenotypes. A further reported finding was that TCR beta sequences accurately predicted the HLA-A and HLA-B alleles for most subjects in the first cohort. An earlier analysis of 587 of the donors showed that most TCR beta V segments appeared in productive rearrangements either about 87% or about 30% of the time, which broadly matched IMGT annotations. A cluster of highly shared sequence variants was judged likely to represent a technical artifact of the sequencing pipeline. The classifier was reported to diagnose cytomegalovirus status with high specificity and sensitivity in both the original cohort and the validation cohort. A later genetic analysis associated a missense DCLRE1C variant with V-gene and J-gene trimming of TCR beta chains, and an independent cohort replicated the association. Three of the identified cytomegalovirus-associated TCR beta chains were confirmed in vitro to be specific for cytomegalovirus antigens. Because counts were too low, some 17 rarely observed V segments, including chromosome 9 orphons, were excluded from the earlier analysis of 587 of the donors. Correlated functional status among segregating V segments might be attributable to linkage disequilibrium, but an unknown experimental factor could not be ruled out. According to a later analysis, most CMV-associated TCR beta chains appeared to be HLA-restricted, and the HLA associations seemed to be driven largely by CMV exposure. A later analysis found that HLA-associated TCR beta chains were more clonally expanded and had lower generation probabilities than equally common non-associated chains. Because HLA typing was missing for some donors at each locus, association tests included only the typed subset. When HLA alleles, especially DR and DQ, strongly co-occurred, TCR associations were difficult to assign to individual alleles. In a later genetic analysis, fewer N-insertions in productive TCRs were reported among donors in an Asian-associated ancestry cluster than the roughly 640-donor mean. Some IMGT-functional V segments, including TRBV6-2 and TRBV6-3, could not be told apart with the 87-base-pair reads, so those segments were excluded. The only immune exposure information available for the cohort was CMV serostatus. According to a later analysis, parvovirus B19, influenza, CMV and Epstein-Barr virus appeared linked to several top co-occurrence clusters. The cohort was sequenced for TCR beta chains only, and without alpha or paired-chain data the features that could be detected were limited. Most TCR sequences were seen in very few donors, while some public TCRs were found in many individuals. In a later analysis, more than 15,000 TCR beta sequences were associated with specific HLA alleles at a false discovery rate of 0.05. A later analysis found that TCR association rates varied across HLA loci, with DRB1 alleles showing the most associated TCRs and HLA-C alleles the fewest.

Library preparation was by the immunoSEQ multiplex PCR assay. A mixture of 60 forward primers for TCR Vbeta segments and 13 reverse primers for TCR Jbeta segments was used in the multiplex PCR. The CDR3 region of rearranged TCR beta genes was amplified from genomic DNA by a multiplex PCR assay. The Illumina HiSeq System was used to sequence the amplified TCR beta libraries as 87-base-pair reads. The original methods were these. A later analysis tallied 80 million to 95 million unique TCR beta chains across the 700 or so repertoires, and around 12 million of those chains were shared by two or more donors. Raw reads were error-corrected and collapsed into unique sequences with a nearest-neighbor algorithm that merged closely related sequences to remove PCR and sequencing errors. To assign V, D and J gene segments, CDR3 sequences were aligned to IMGT reference sequences. Each retained sequence needed at least a six-nucleotide match to both a V gene segment and a J gene segment. A rearrangement was called productive if the CDR3 had no stop codons and remained in frame with V and J, and every other rearrangement was called non-productive. Following IMGT convention, CDR3 was defined as the stretch from the second conserved V-encoded cysteine to the conserved J-encoded phenylalanine. The earlier analysis of about 640 of the donors excluded any sequence lacking an unambiguous match to a single V gene segment. An earlier analysis of 587 of the donors called V segments functional above 56.7% productive rearrangements and segregating when the between-donor standard deviation exceeded 5%. To diagnose cytomegalovirus status from the catalog of TCR beta chain sequences, a statistical classification framework was built. A later analysis assigned V and J genes by comparing TCR nucleotide sequences with IMGT/GENE-DB human TR gene sequences. A later analysis assigned CDR3 sequences and most-parsimonious VDJ recombination scenarios with the TCRdist pipeline. In a later analysis, every TCR beta chain was defined by the combination of its CDR3 amino acid sequence and its V-gene family, and reads without a unique V-gene family were dropped. A later analysis removed roughly 590 highly shared, low-generation-probability nucleotide sequences to deal with suspected cross-contamination and a sequencing artifact. A later analysis calculated a clonal expansion index for each public chain from normalized within-repertoire ranks of inferred template counts. Generation probabilities in a later analysis came from a VDJ recombination model fitted to out-of-frame rearrangements, and those results were checked against IGoR. In a later analysis, TCR-TCR, TCR-HLA and TCR-CMV co-occurrence was scored with hypergeometric tests, and a repertoire-size bias correction was applied to TCR pairs. To estimate false discovery rates, a later analysis permuted the HLA or CMV assignments 20 times. In a later analysis, co-occurring TCRs were grouped using DBSCAN, and TCRdist sequence similarity was added for clustering within HLA-allele-positive subsets. Repertoires with fewer than 30,000 or more than 120,000 public chains were left out of co-occurrence clustering, as were five repertoires with anomalous nucleotide sharing. TCRdb holds this immuneACCESS table with in-frame rearrangements only. Some clones are missing; in checked studies, unresolved V genes explain under half, and the rest has no known cause. V, J and clone size were drawn from that table, and D and trimming were deduced from the DNA. In all, the sample holds some 63,000 clones, and roughly four fifths of those were seen once. The ten largest clones represent 1.6% of the sample.

Trimming removed 0 bases from V and 0 bases from J, leaving 12 bases between the germline ends. Sequences LGHNT (CDR1) and FRNRAP (CDR2) are obtained from the germline V gene. The CDR3 covers 17 residues, taking in both the cysteine and the phenylalanine. The retained sequence is limited to the CDR3, 51 bases, with the frame set at the first base. In total, about 650 healthy bone marrow donors made up the cohort. All cohort members were sampled while nominally healthy, although unrecorded immune exposures were likely present. Of the approximately 700 cohort members, approximately 280 had positive CMV serostatus and fewer than 400 had negative CMV serostatus, and CMV serostatus was not recorded for the donor. A peripheral blood sample was provided by each donor, and peripheral blood mononuclear cells were used for TCR beta sequencing. Genomic DNA was extracted from the blood cell samples with the Qiagen DNeasy Blood Extraction Kit.

This clone was picked up a small number of times. What antigen it recognizes has not been identified. One base away there is no much larger clone; base qualities are not given. The rearranged chain carries TRBV12-5 and TRBJ1-5, and the D gene may be TRBD1, 5 bases matching. Input material: PBMCs. The clonotype originates from a human donor in good health. The nucleotide sequence is TGTGCTAGTGGTTTGGTACGACAGCCTTATAGCAATCAGCCCCAGCATTTT. It codes for CASGLVRQPYSNQPQHF.